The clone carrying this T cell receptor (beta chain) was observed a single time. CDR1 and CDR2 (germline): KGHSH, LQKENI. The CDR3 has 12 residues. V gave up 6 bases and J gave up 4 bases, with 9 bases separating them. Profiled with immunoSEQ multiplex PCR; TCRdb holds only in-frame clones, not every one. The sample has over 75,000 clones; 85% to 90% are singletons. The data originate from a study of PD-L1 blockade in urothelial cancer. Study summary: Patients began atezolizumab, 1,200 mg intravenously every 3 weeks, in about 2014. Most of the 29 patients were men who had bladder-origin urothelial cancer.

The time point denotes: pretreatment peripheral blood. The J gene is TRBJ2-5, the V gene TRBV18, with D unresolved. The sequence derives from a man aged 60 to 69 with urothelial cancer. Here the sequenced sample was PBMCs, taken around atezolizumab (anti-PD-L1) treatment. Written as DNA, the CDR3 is TGTGCCAGCTCCCTGGAGTTAGAGACCCAGTACTTC. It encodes CASSLELETQYF.